These 14 T cell receptor beta chains share one sample of origin, sequenced in a study of CD8 T cells in ankylosing spondylitis. Using its own MiXCR run on the 5' RACE reads, TCRdb lists one record per CDR3 protein. The sample records under 200,000 distinct CDR3 sequences, more than 9% being singletons. The sample consisted of blood, either unsorted or a sorted T cell fraction (not recorded which). These receptors came from a male donor with ankylosing spondylitis or in good health (not recorded which).

CDR3 loop: CASSPQGAWETQYF. The CDR3 DNA is TGTGCCAGTAGTCCACAGGGGGCGTGGGAGACCCAGTACTTC. This chain uses TRBV19 with TRBJ2-5, with TRBD1 matching over 9 bases. Germline CDR1 and CDR2: LNHDA and SQIVND (reference sequence). The CDR3 runs to 14 residues. V lost 5 bases, J lost 5 bases, and 6 bases stayed unmatched.

This clonotype has more than one count but fewer than ten. The rearrangement uses TRBV15 and TRBJ2-1; 8 nucleotides agree with TRBD2. Trimming cost V 0 bases and J 4 bases; bases outside gene matches: 23. This CDR3 spans 22 amino acids. The germline V gene encodes CDR1 LNHNV and CDR2 YYDKDF (reference sequence). CDR3 region: CATSRENPDPQPSGSRYNEQFF. In nucleotides, the CDR3 is TGTGCCACCAGCAGAGAGAACCCAGACCCCCAGCCCAGCGGGAGTAGATACAATGAGCAGTTCTTC.

As regards this clonotype: One junction end does not reproduce the germline sequence, and a read error may be involved. The CDR3 loop is CASSPWTTTDRQYF. Written as DNA, the CDR3 is TGTGCCAGCAGCCCCTGGACAACCACAGATAGGCAGTATTTT. The gene calls are TRBV7-9 and TRBJ2-3; D possibly corresponds to TRBD1 (5 bases). Germline CDR1 and CDR2: SEHNR and FQNEAQ (reference sequence). CDR3 length: 14 amino acids.

There are many counts of this clonotype. The rearrangement uses TRBV29-1 and TRBJ2-3; 7 bases match TRBD1. The V segment lost 8 bases and the J segment 2 bases; nucleotides outside the gene matches: 19. The CDR3 runs 17 residues. CDR1 and CDR2 (germline): SQVTM, ANQGSEA. The CDR3 nucleotides read TGCAGCAACTCGGACAGGTCCAACTCAGGGGCCACAGATACGCAGTATTTT. Its protein is CSNSDRSNSGATDTQYF.

This clonotype was detected only a few times. The rearrangement joins TRBV30 to TRBJ2-5; D ambiguous. The CDR3 consists of 11 residues. Germline V CDR1 and CDR2: GTSNPN, SVGIG (reference sequence). V gave up 2 bases and J gave up 5 bases, with 6 bases separating them. The CDR3: CAWSRRETQYF. The CDR3, as DNA: TGTGCCTGGAGTCGTCGGGAGACCCAGTACTTC.

This clonotype was observed many times. The gene calls are TRBV13 and TRBJ2-7; 7 nucleotides match TRBD2. CDR3 length equals 14 residues. Trimming took 3 bases from V and 5 from J; bases not matched to a gene: 7. Per germline, CDR1 PRHDT and CDR2 FYEKMQ (reference sequence). The CDR3, as DNA: TGTGCCAGCAGCTTTCGGGGGGTTAGCAACGAGCAGTACTTC. Protein sequence: CASSFRGVSNEQYF.

This clonotype was observed at least ten times. The rearrangement joins TRBV5-5 to TRBJ2-7; a possible D gene is TRBD1 (5 bases). Trimming removed 4 bases at V and 2 bases at J, with 13 bases between. Germline assignment: CDR1 SGHKS and CDR2 YYEKEE (reference sequence). The CDR3 covers 14 residues. The CDR3: CASSQTDEAYEQYF. The CDR3 coding sequence is TGTGCCAGCAGCCAGACAGATGAGGCCTACGAGCAGTACTTC. Variable domain in full (rest from reference TRBV5-5 and TRBJ2-7): DAGVTQSPTHLIKTRGQQVTLRCSPISGHKSVSWYQQVLGQGPQFIFQYYEKEERGRGNFPDRFSARQFPNYSSELNVNALLLGDSALYLCASSQTDEAYEQYFGPGTRLTVT.

This clonotype has only a few counts. This chain links TRBV10-3 with TRBJ1-2, with no clear D. V lost 2 bases, J lost 4 bases, and 8 bases lay in between. CDR1 and CDR2 from the germline V gene are ENHRY and SYGVKD. CDR3 length: 13 residues. The CDR3 loop is CAISESRLYGYTF. The CDR3, as DNA: TGTGCCATCAGTGAGAGTAGGCTCTATGGCTACACCTTC.

The CDR3 protein is CASSQSYKKDSPLHF. The CDR3, as DNA: TGCGCCAGCAGCCAATCCTATAAAAAGGATTCACCCCTCCACTTT. The chain recombines TRBV5-1 with TRBJ1-6, with unresolved D. Per the germline V gene, CDR1 is SGHRS and CDR2 is YFSETQ. V lost 4 bases and J 8 bases, leaving 16 bases between the germline ends. The CDR3 covers 15 residues.

The table lists this clonotype with many counts. The chain employs TRBV3-1 and TRBJ2-7; D not resolved. Per germline, CDR1 LGHDT and CDR2 YNNKEL (reference sequence). Trimming removed 5 bases from V and 2 bases from J, with 19 bases in between. The CDR3 is 16 amino acids. CDR3: CASSSGWLDTTYEQYF. CDR3 nucleotides: TGTGCCAGCAGCTCCGGTTGGCTCGACACGACCTACGAGCAGTACTTC.

The V gene is TRBV7-8, the J gene TRBJ1-5; no clear D gene. Trimming shortened V by 1 base and J by 1 base, and 8 bases separated the two germline ends. Germline lookup yields CDR1 SGHVS and CDR2 FQNEAQ. CDR3 length: 15 amino acids. The CDR3 protein is CASSLVSTSNQPQHF. The CDR3, as DNA: TGTGCCAGCAGCTTAGTTTCGACGAGCAATCAGCCCCAGCATTTT. Using reference TRBV7-8 and TRBJ1-5 for the parts outside the CDR3, the full variable domain is GAGVSQSPRYKVAKRGQDVALRCDPISGHVSLFWYQQALGQGPEFLTYFQNEAQLDKSGLPSDRFFAERPEGSVSTLKIQRTQQEDSAVYLCASSLVSTSNQPQHFGDGTRLSIL.

The table lists this clonotype with many counts. CDR3 in DNA: TGCAGTGCTACGGACGGGATAGCCGAGTACCAAGAGACCCAGTACTTC. Its protein is CSATDGIAEYQETQYF. V usage is TRBV20-1 and J usage is TRBJ2-5, with a possible D match to TRBD2 (5 bases). Germline V gene sequence: CDR1 DFQATT, CDR2 SNEGSKA (reference sequence). V shed 4 bases and J shed 0 bases, with 18 bases lying between them. The CDR3 is 16 amino acids.

This clonotype was counted many times. V and J are TRBV5-1 and TRBJ2-1; D gene unclear. There are 15 residues in the CDR3. The germline V gene has CDR1 SGHRS and CDR2 YFSETQ. V was clipped by 0 bases and J by 0 bases, with 7 bases between them. The CDR3 region has the DNA TGCGCCAGCAGCTTGGATATGGGCTCCTACAATGAGCAGTTCTTC. Protein product: CASSLDMGSYNEQFF.

This clonotype has only a few counts. V and J are TRBV5-5 and TRBJ2-7; no clear D gene. CDR1 and CDR2 (germline): SGHKS, YYEKEE (reference sequence). Trimming left V 0 bases short and J 1 base short, with 11 bases between. The CDR3 is 15 residues long. The CDR3 nucleotides read TGTGCCAGCAGCTTGGCGGGTTCGATATCCTACGAGCAGTACTTC. It is translated as CASSLAGSISYEQYF.